These 7 T cell receptor beta chains were all obtained from the same sample, sequenced in a study of Tregs in tolerant kidney transplant recipients. The protocol was immunoSEQ multiplex PCR, while the TCRdb copy is restricted to in-frame clones and leaves out a portion. The table includes some 60,000 clones, 65% to 85% detected once. The sample consisted of CD4+ T cells from blood. The receptors were gathered from a human donor in good health.

The chain has TRBV12-5 and TRBJ1-2; D is possibly TRBD1 (5 bases). Between the trimmed V and J ends, which lost 1 base and 0 bases, there was a span of 9 bases. This CDR3 contains 15 residues. Germline CDR1 is LGHNT and CDR2 is FRNRAP. In nucleotides, the CDR3 is TGTGCTAGTGGTTTGGGACGGACACCTAACTATGGCTACACCTTC. Its translation is CASGLGRTPNYGYTF.

This sequence joins TRBV19 and TRBJ2-7; D is possibly TRBD1 (6 bases). The V gene's germline CDR1 is LNHDA and CDR2 SQIVND (reference sequence). The V and J ends lost 4 bases and 4 bases respectively, with 8 bases between them. This CDR3 has 12 residues. CDR3 bases: TGTGCCAGTAGTAAACAGGGATACGAGCAGTACTTC. Residues: CASSKQGYEQYF.

The chain has TRBV5-4 and TRBJ2-3; tentatively, D is TRBD1 (6 bases). The germline CDR1 and CDR2 sequences are SGHNT and YYREEE (reference sequence). The V end was cut by 6 bases, the J end by 5 bases, with 16 bases between. The CDR3 sequence is 14 residues long. CDR3 DNA sequence: TGTGCCAGCAACCCGGGACACAACGGAGATACGCAGTATTTT. Its protein product is CASNPGHNGDTQYF.

CDR3 region: CASSPAPGYTGLNEQFF. In DNA, the CDR3 is TGTGCCAGCAGCCCAGCACCCGGGTACACAGGATTAAATGAGCAGTTCTTC. The rearrangement links TRBV7-8 to TRBJ2-1, with D perhaps TRBD1 (5 bases). This CDR3 is 17 amino acids long. Trimming stripped 5 bases from V and 7 bases from J, with 24 bases between. CDR1 is SGHVS, CDR2 FQNEAQ, per germline. Based on the CDR3 plus reference TRBV7-8 and TRBJ2-1, the full variable domain is GAGVSQSPRYKVAKRGQDVALRCDPISGHVSLFWYQQALGQGPEFLTYFQNEAQLDKSGLPSDRFFAERPEGSVSTLKIQRTQQEDSAVYLCASSPAPGYTGLNEQFFGPGTRLTVL.

This clone was detected only once. This chain uses TRBV5-5 with TRBJ1-2; 8 bases map to TRBD1. The CDR3 runs to 14 residues. Germline lookup yields CDR1 SGHKS and CDR2 YYEKEE (reference sequence). Trimming removed 3 bases from V and 4 bases from J; junction bases left unmatched: 5. CDR3 protein: CASSYGQGGYGYTF. The DNA for the CDR3 is TGTGCCAGCAGCTACGGACAGGGCGGCTATGGCTACACCTTC.

This clone was picked up a small number of times. The chain carries TRBV15 and TRBJ1-2, with 11 bases aligning to TRBD1. The CDR3 has 16 residues. V was pared by 4 bases and J by 2 bases, with 6 bases of the junction left unmatched. The germline V gene has CDR1 LNHNV and CDR2 YYDKDF (reference sequence). DNA of the CDR3: TGTGCCACCAGCAAAGGGGACAGGGGGTCCAACTATGGCTACACCTTC. It translates to CATSKGDRGSNYGYTF. The whole variable domain, filled in from reference TRBV15 and TRBJ1-2, reads DAMVIQNPRYQVTQFGKPVTLSCSQTLNHNVMYWYQQKSSQAPKLLFHYYDKDFNNEADTPDNFQSRRPNTSFCFLDIRSPGLGDTAMYLCATSKGDRGSNYGYTFGSGTRLTVV.

The chain is built from TRBV10-3 and TRBJ2-5, with D tentatively TRBD2 (5 bases). V was trimmed by 5 bases and J by 4 bases, leaving 8 bases between them. The germline gives CDR1 ENHRY, CDR2 SYGVKD. This CDR3 comprises 12 residues. CDR3 residues: CAISSAGETQYF. CDR3 in DNA: TGTGCCATCAGTTCGGCGGGAGAGACCCAGTACTTC.